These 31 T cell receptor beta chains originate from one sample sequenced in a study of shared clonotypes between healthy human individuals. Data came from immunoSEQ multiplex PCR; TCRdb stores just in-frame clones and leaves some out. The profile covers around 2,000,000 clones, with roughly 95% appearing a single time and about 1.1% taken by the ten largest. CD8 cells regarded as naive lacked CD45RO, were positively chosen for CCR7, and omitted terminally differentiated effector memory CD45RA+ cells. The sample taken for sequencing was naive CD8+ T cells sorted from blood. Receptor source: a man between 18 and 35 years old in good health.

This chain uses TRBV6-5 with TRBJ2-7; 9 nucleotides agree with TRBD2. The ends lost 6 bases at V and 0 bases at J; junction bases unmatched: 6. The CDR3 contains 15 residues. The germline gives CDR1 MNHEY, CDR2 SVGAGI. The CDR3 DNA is TGTGCCAGCAGCTGGACTAGCGAGAGCTCCTACGAGCAGTACTTC. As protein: CASSWTSESSYEQYF.

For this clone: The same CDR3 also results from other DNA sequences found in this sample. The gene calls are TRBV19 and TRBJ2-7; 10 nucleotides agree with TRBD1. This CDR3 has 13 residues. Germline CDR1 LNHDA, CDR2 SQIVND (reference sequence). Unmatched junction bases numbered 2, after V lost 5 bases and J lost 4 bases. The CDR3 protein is CASSSGQGYEQYF. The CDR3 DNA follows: TGTGCCAGTAGTTCGGGACAGGGGTACGAGCAGTACTTC.

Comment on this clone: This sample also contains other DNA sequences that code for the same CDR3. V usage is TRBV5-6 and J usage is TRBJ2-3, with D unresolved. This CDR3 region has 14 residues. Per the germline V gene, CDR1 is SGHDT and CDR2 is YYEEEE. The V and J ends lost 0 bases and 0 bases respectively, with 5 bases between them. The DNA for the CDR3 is TGTGCCAGCAGCTTGGCCTCCAGCACAGATACGCAGTATTTT. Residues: CASSLASSTDTQYF. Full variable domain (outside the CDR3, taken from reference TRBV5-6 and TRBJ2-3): DAGVTQSPTHLIKTRGQQVTLRCSPKSGHDTVSWYQQALGQGPQFIFQYYEEEERQRGNFPDRFSGHQFPNYSSELNVNALLLGDSALYLCASSLASSTDTQYFGPGTRLTVL.

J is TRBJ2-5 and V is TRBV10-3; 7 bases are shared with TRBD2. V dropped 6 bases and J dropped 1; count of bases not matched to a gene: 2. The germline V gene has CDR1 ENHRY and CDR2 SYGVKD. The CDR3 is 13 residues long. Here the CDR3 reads CAIRGLIQETQYF. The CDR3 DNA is TGTGCCATCAGGGGACTAATCCAAGAGACCCAGTACTTC.

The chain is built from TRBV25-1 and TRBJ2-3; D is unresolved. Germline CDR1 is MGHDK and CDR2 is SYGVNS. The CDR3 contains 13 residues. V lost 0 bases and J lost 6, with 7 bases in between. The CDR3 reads CASSEYRWDTQYF. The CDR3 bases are TGTGCCAGCAGTGAATACAGATGGGATACGCAGTATTTT.

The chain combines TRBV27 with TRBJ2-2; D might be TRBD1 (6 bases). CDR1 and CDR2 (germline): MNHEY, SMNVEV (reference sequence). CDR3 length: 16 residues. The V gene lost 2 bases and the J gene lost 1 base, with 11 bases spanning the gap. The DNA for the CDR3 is TGTGCCAGCAGTTTAGTCACAGGGAGGAACACCGGGGAGCTGTTTTTT. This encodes CASSLVTGRNTGELFF.

CDR3 amino acids: CASSQDRTGLYEQYF. As DNA, the CDR3 is TGTGCCAGCAGCCAAGATCGGACAGGGCTCTACGAGCAGTACTTC. V gene TRBV14 combines with J gene TRBJ2-7; 8 nucleotides agree with TRBD1. The ends lost 0 bases at V and 3 bases at J; junction bases unmatched: 4. Germline loops: CDR1 SGHDN, CDR2 FVKESK. The CDR3 loop spans 15 amino acids.

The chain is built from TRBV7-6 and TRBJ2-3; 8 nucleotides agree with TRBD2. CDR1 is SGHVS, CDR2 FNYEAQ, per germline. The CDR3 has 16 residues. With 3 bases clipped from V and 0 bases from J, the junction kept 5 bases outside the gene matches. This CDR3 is CASSFSLAVSTDTQYF. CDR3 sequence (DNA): TGTGCCAGCAGCTTTTCACTAGCGGTTAGCACAGATACGCAGTATTTT.

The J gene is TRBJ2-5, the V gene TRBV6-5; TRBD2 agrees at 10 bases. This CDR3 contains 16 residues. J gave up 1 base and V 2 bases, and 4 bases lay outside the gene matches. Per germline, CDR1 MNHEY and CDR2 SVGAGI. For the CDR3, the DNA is TGTGCCAGCAGTTACAGTCTAGCGGGAGCCCAAGAGACCCAGTACTTC. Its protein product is CASSYSLAGAQETQYF.

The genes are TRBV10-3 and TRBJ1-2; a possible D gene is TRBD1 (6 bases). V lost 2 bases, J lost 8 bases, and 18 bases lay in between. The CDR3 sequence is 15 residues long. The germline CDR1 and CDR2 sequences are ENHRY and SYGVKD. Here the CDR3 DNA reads TGTGCCATCAGTGAGAGGCCCGGGGGCGCGGAGGGCTACACCTTC. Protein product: CAISERPGGAEGYTF.

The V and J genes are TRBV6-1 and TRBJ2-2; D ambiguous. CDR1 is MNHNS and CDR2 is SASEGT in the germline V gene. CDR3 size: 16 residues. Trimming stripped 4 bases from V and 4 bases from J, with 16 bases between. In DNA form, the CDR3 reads TGTGCCAGCAGTGCACCCCTGCTATGGGTCACCGGGGAGCTGTTTTTT. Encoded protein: CASSAPLLWVTGELFF.

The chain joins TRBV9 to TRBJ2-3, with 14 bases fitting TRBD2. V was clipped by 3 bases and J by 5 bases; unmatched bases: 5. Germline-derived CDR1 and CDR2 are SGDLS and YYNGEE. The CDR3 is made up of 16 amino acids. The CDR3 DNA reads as TGTGCCAGCAGCGCGACCGGGACTAGCGGGAGAGATACGCAGTATTTT. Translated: CASSATGTSGRDTQYF.

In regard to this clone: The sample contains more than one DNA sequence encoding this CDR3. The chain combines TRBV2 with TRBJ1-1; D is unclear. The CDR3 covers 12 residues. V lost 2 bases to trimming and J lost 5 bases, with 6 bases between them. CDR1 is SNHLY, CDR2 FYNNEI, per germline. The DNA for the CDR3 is TGTGCCAGCAGTGAACCCGGTACTGAAGCTTTCTTT. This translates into CASSEPGTEAFF. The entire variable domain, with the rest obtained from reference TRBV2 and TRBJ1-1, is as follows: EPEVTQTPSHQVTQMGQEVILRCVPISNHLYFYWYRQILGQKVEFLVSFYNNEISEKSEIFDDQFSVERPDGSNFTLKIRSTKLEDSAMYFCASSEPGTEAFFGQGTRLTVV.

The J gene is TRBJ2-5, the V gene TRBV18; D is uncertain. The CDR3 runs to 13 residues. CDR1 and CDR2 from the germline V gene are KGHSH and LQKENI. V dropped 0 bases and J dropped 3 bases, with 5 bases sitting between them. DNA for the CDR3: TGTGCCAGCTCACCACCCCAGAAAGAGACCCAGTACTTC. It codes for CASSPPQKETQYF.

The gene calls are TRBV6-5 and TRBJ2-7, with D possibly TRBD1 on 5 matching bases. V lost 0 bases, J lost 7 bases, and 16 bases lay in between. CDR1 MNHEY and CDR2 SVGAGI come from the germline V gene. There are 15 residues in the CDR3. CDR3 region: CASSYSRVKEGEQYF. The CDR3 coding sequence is TGTGCCAGCAGTTACTCCAGGGTGAAGGAAGGGGAGCAGTACTTC.

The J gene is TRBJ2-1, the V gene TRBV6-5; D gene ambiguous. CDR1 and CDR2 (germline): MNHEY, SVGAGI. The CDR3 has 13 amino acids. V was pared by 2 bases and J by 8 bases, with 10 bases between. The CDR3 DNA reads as TGTGCCAGCAGTTACCACCCGGAGTATGAGCAGTTCTTC. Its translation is CASSYHPEYEQFF.

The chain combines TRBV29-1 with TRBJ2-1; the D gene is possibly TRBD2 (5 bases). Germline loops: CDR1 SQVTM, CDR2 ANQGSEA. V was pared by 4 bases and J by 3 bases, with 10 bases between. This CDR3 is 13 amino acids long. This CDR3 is CSVVPADYNEQFF. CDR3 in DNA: TGCAGCGTTGTCCCAGCGGACTACAATGAGCAGTTCTTC.

The CDR3 reads CASSTPAQGVGNTEAFF. The CDR3 DNA follows: TGTGCCAGCAGCACGCCAGCCCAGGGAGTGGGGAACACTGAAGCTTTCTTT. The rearrangement links TRBV7-9 to TRBJ1-1; D is possibly TRBD1 (5 bases). Trimming took 5 bases from V and 1 from J, leaving 20 bases between them. Germline V gene data show CDR1 as SEHNR and CDR2 as FQNEAQ (reference sequence). This CDR3 has 17 amino acids.

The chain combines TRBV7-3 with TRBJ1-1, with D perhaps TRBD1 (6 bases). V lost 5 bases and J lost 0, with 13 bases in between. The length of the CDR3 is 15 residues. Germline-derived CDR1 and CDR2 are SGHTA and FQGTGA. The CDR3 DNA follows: TGTGCCAGCAGCCCTGGGGACACCATGAACACTGAAGCTTTCTTT. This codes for CASSPGDTMNTEAFF.

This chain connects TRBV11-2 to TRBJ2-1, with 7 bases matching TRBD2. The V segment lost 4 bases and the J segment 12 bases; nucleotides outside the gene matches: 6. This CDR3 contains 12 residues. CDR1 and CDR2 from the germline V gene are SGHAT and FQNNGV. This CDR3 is CASSYGLGRQFF. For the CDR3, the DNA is TGTGCCAGCAGCTATGGACTAGGAAGGCAGTTCTTC.

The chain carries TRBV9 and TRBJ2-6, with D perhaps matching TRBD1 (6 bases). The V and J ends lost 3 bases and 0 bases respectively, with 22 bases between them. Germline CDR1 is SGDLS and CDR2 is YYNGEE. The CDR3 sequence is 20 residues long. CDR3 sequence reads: CASSDIFTGLKVSGANVLTF. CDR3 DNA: TGTGCCAGCAGCGATATTTTTACAGGGCTTAAGGTCTCTGGGGCCAACGTCCTGACTTTC.

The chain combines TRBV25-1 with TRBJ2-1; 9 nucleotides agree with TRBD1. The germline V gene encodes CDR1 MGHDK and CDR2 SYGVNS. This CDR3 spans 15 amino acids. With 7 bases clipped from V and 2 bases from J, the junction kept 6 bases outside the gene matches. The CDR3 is CASTRQGVAYNEQFF. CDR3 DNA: TGTGCCAGCACTAGACAGGGGGTTGCCTACAATGAGCAGTTCTTC.

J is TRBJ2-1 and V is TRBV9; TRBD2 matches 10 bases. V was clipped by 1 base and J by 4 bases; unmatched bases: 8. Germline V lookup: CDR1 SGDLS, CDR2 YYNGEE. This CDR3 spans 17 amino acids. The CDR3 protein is CASSVTTGTSDYNEQFF. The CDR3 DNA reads TGTGCCAGCAGCGTAACCACCGGGACTAGCGATTACAATGAGCAGTTCTTC.

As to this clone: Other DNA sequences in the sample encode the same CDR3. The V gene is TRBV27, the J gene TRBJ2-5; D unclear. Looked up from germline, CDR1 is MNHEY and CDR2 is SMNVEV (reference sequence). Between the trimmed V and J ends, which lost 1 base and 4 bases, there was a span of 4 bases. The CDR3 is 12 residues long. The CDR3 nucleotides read TGTGCCAGCAGTTTATGGGGAGAGACCCAGTACTTC. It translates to CASSLWGETQYF.

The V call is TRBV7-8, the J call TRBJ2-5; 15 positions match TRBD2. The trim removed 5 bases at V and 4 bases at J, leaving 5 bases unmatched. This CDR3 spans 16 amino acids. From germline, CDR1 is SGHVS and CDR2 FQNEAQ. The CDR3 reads CASSMGLAGGTETQYF. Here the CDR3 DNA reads TGTGCCAGCAGCATGGGACTAGCGGGGGGAACAGAGACCCAGTACTTC. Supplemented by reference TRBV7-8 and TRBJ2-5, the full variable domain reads GAGVSQSPRYKVAKRGQDVALRCDPISGHVSLFWYQQALGQGPEFLTYFQNEAQLDKSGLPSDRFFAERPEGSVSTLKIQRTQQEDSAVYLCASSMGLAGGTETQYFGPGTRLLVL.

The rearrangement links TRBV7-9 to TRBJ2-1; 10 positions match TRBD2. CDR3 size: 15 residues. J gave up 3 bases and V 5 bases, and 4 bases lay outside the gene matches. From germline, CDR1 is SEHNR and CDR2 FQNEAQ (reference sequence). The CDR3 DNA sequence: TGTGCCAGCAGCCTTACTAGCGGGATCTACAATGAGCAGTTCTTC. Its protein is CASSLTSGIYNEQFF.

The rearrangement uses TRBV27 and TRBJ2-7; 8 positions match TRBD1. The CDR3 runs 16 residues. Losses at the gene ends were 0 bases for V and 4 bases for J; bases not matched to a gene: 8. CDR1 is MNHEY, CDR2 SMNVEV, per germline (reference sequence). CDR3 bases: TGTGCCAGCAGTTTATCACAGGGACAGGTTGCTTACGAGCAGTACTTC. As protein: CASSLSQGQVAYEQYF.

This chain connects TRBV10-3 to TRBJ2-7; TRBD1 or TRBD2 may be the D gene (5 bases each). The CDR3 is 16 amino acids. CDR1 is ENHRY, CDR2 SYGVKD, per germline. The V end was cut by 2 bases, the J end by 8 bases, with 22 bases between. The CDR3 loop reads CAISERGESSPWQQYF. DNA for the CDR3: TGTGCCATCAGTGAGAGAGGGGAGTCTAGCCCTTGGCAGCAGTACTTC.

The CDR3 loop reads CASSQEQGADTQYF. The CDR3 DNA is TGCGCCAGCAGCCAAGAACAGGGTGCAGATACGCAGTATTTT. The chain recombines TRBV4-3 with TRBJ2-3; tentatively, D is TRBD1 (6 bases). Germline V gives CDR1 LGHNA, CDR2 YSLEER. Trimming stripped 0 bases from V and 4 bases from J, with 8 bases between. CDR3 size: 14 residues.

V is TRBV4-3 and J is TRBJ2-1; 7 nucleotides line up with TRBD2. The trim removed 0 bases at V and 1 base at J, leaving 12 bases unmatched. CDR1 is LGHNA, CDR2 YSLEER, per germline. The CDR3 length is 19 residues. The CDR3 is CASSQDDDLAGESYNEQFF. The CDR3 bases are TGCGCCAGCAGCCAAGATGACGACTTGGCGGGAGAGTCCTACAATGAGCAGTTCTTC.

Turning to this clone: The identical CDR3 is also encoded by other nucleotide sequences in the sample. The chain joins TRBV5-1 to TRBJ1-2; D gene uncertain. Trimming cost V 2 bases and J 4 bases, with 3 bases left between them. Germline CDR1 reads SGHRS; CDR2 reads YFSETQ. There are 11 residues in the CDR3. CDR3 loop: CASSLGYGYTF. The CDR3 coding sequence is TGCGCCAGCAGCTTAGGCTATGGCTACACCTTC.